This T cell receptor (beta chain) was observed in a study of blood T cells in healthy people across ages. Study overall: Template switching retrieved approximately one barcoded beta molecule for each two T cells.

The authors extracted at least 5 micrograms of total RNA per sample. General study findings and limits: Roughly linearly, TCR beta diversity per million T cells fell as age increased.

A second roughly 6 to 11 cycle PCR used barcoded and J-beta primers. Per-sample output comprised a minimum of 2.5 million paired-end reads containing CDR3. Using its own MiXCR run on the 5' RACE reads, TCRdb lists one record per CDR3 protein. This repertoire shows around 1,600,000 distinct CDR3 sequences, roughly 43% found once; its top ten account for approximately 4.1%. On this clonotype: The antigen remains undetermined.

V was shortened by 5 bases and J by 4 bases, with 22 bases between the two germline ends. This CDR3 region has 17 residues. This chain links TRBV12-3 or TRBV12-4 with TRBJ2-3; weak D call: TRBD2 (7 bases). The TCR comes from a woman aged 18-29 years in good health. Sequences were obtained from blood. Written as DNA, the CDR3 is TGTGCCAGCAGTCGACTTGGGGGGGCGCGCGCCCCAGATACGCAGTATTTT. Translated, it gives CASSRLGGARAPDTQYF.